One sample yielded the 18 T cell receptor beta chains listed below, sequenced in a study of cytotoxic CD8 clonotypes in ibrutinib-treated CLL. TCRdb keeps only in-frame clones here, not all; method: immunoSEQ multiplex PCR. The sample carries 250,000 to 350,000 clones, roughly 76% recorded once. The sample was PBMCs, taken at disease progression, from a patient treated with ibrutinib. The receptors originated from a human donor with chronic lymphocytic leukemia.

The V and J genes are TRBV19 and TRBJ1-1; tentative D call: TRBD1 (6 bases). The V gene's germline CDR1 is LNHDA and CDR2 SQIVND (reference sequence). Between the trimmed V and J ends, which lost 6 bases and 4 bases, there was a span of 21 bases. This CDR3 has 16 residues. CDR3 coding DNA: TGTGCCAGTAGGAACCGGGACACAGGGAGGGGCACTGAAGCTTTCTTT. Protein sequence: CASRNRDTGRGTEAFF.

The rearrangement uses TRBV4-1 and TRBJ2-4, with D uncertain. The V gene lost 2 bases and the J gene lost 9 bases, with 14 bases spanning the gap. CDR1 is MGHRA and CDR2 is YSYEKL in the germline V gene. The CDR3 covers 14 residues. The CDR3 bases are TGCGCCAGCAGCCAACCATCCCGAATGGGCATTCAGTACTTC. This translates into CASSQPSRMGIQYF.

The chain employs TRBV5-6 and TRBJ1-4, with D unclear. Trimming left V 2 bases short and J 0 bases short, with 5 bases between. CDR1 is SGHDT, CDR2 YYEEEE, per germline. The CDR3 is made up of 14 amino acids. The CDR3 DNA follows: TGTGCCAGCAGCTTTGATGCAACTAATGAAAAACTGTTTTTT. Translated, it gives CASSFDATNEKLFF.

V is TRBV15 and J is TRBJ2-1, with D hard to call. CDR1 LNHNV and CDR2 YYDKDF come from the germline V gene (reference sequence). Trimming cost V 0 bases and J 9 bases, with 9 bases left between them. This CDR3 comprises 13 residues. CDR3 residues: CATSRDVASEQFF. The CDR3 region has the DNA TGTGCCACCAGCAGAGATGTTGCCAGTGAGCAGTTCTTC.

The chain carries TRBV7-2 and TRBJ2-3, with D maybe TRBD2 (6 bases). Trimming removed 1 base at V and 6 bases at J, with 11 bases between. CDR1 is SGHTA, CDR2 FQGNSA, per germline. The CDR3 is 14 amino acids. The CDR3 sequence: CASSLVGGGDTQYF. Here the CDR3 DNA reads TGTGCCAGCAGCTTAGTGGGAGGTGGGGATACGCAGTATTTT.

The chain combines TRBV6-6 with TRBJ2-5; D possibly matches TRBD1 or TRBD2 (5 bases each). Trimming pared 1 base from V and 5 bases from J, leaving 11 bases between. Germline assignment: CDR1 MNHNY and CDR2 SVGAGI (reference sequence). The CDR3 consists of 14 residues. The DNA for the CDR3 is TGTGCCAGCAGTTACTTGGGGCCGGGGGAGACCCAGTACTTC. This gives the protein CASSYLGPGETQYF.

V is TRBV2 and J is TRBJ1-4; possible D gene TRBD1, 6 bases. The CDR3 extends over 15 amino acids. Germline lookup yields CDR1 SNHLY and CDR2 FYNNEI. Trimming left V 7 bases short and J 4 bases short, with 16 bases between. CDR3 protein: CASKPTGMGNEKLFF. Here the CDR3 DNA reads TGTGCCAGCAAACCCACAGGGATGGGTAATGAAAAACTGTTTTTT.

This clone is a singleton in its sample. The gene calls are TRBV4-1 and TRBJ1-5; D not resolved. Trimming shortened V by 1 base and J by 9 bases, and 16 bases separated the two germline ends. The CDR3 is 15 amino acids. Germline V gene data show CDR1 as MGHRA and CDR2 as YSYEKL. CDR3 nucleotides: TGCGCCAGCAGCCAAGGTGGAGCAGGACGGGCGCCCCAGCATTTT. This translates into CASSQGGAGRAPQHF.

This chain links TRBV9 with TRBJ2-1, with D perhaps assigned TRBD1 or TRBD2 (6 bases each). Germline V gene sequence: CDR1 SGDLS, CDR2 YYNGEE. CDR3 size: 15 residues. The V gene lost 0 bases and the J gene lost 4 bases, with 11 bases spanning the gap. CDR3 DNA: TGTGCCAGCAGCGTAGTACGGGGGCGGTACAATGAGCAGTTCTTC. Protein: CASSVVRGRYNEQFF.

This clone turned up a few times. V and J are TRBV28 and TRBJ2-1; D gene unclear. Germline CDR1 reads MDHEN; CDR2 reads SYDVKM. The CDR3 extends over 16 amino acids. V was cut by 3 bases and J by 4 bases, with 16 bases left in between. The CDR3 bases are TGTGCCAGCAGTTTTCAGGCCTCGCCTCTTTACAATGAGCAGTTCTTC. Its protein product is CASSFQASPLYNEQFF.

A note on this clone: Additional DNA sequences in this sample encode the identical CDR3. As DNA, the CDR3 is TGTGCCAGCAGCTTCGGACTAGTCAATGAGCAGTTCTTC. Translating gives CASSFGLVNEQFF. V is TRBV11-2 and J is TRBJ2-1; 7 nucleotides align to TRBD2. The CDR3 consists of 13 residues. Per germline, CDR1 SGHAT and CDR2 FQNNGV. V shed 3 bases, J shed 6 bases, and the junction held 2 bases outside the gene matches.

The rearrangement links TRBV4-3 to TRBJ1-2; TRBD1 might be the D (5 bases). CDR1 and CDR2 (germline): LGHNA, YSLEER. The CDR3 has 16 amino acids. V shed 0 bases and J shed 5 bases, with 16 bases lying between them. Here the CDR3 DNA reads TGCGCCAGCAGCCAAGACGGGGACCAGAGCCTTTATGGCTACACCTTC. This translates into CASSQDGDQSLYGYTF.

On this clone: This same CDR3 is encoded by further DNA sequences in the sample. The chain links TRBV29-1 to TRBJ2-5; TRBD1 agrees at 9 bases. The CDR3 extends over 12 amino acids. With 6 bases clipped from V and 5 bases from J, the junction kept 4 bases outside the gene matches. The germline CDR1 and CDR2 sequences are SQVTM and ANQGSEA. The CDR3 coding sequence is TGCAGCGTGAACAGGGGGCGGGAGACCCAGTACTTC. This translates into CSVNRGRETQYF.

The count of this clone is one. This chain connects TRBV7-9 to TRBJ1-1; 7 positions agree with TRBD1. Germline V gives CDR1 SEHNR, CDR2 FQNEAQ (reference sequence). CDR3 length: 12 amino acids. The J segment lost 6 bases and the V segment lost 5 bases, leaving 3 bases of the junction unmatched. CDR3 DNA sequence: TGTGCCAGCAGCGCAGACAGGGCTGAAGCTTTCTTT. Residues: CASSADRAEAFF.

In its sample, this clone was seen a few times. CDR3 residues: CASRQTSNYGYTF. CDR3 coding DNA: TGTGCCAGCAGACAGACGAGTAACTATGGCTACACCTTC. V gene TRBV7-9 combines with J gene TRBJ1-2; D is uncertain. In germline, CDR1 is SEHNR, CDR2 FQNEAQ (reference sequence). This CDR3 has 13 amino acids. V lost 6 bases to trimming and J lost 1 base, with 9 bases between them.

In its sample, this clone was seen a few times. This chain joins TRBV11-3 and TRBJ2-2; D is possibly TRBD1 (6 bases). Germline CDR1 and CDR2: SGHNT and YENEEA. Trimming took 4 bases from V and 3 from J, leaving 9 bases between them. There are 14 residues in the CDR3. The CDR3 DNA follows: TGTGCCAGCAGCTCCGGGACATACACCGGGGAGCTGTTTTTT. It encodes CASSSGTYTGELFF.

This clone occurred a few times. This chain joins TRBV11-2 and TRBJ1-2; 7 bases fit TRBD1. V trimming: 1 base; J trimming: 2 bases; junction bases outside the gene matches: 13. The germline V gene encodes CDR1 SGHAT and CDR2 FQNNGV. The CDR3 extends over 18 amino acids. Here the CDR3 DNA reads TGTGCCAGCAGCTTAGTGCCGATTCCGGGACAGCAAAACTATGGCTACACCTTC. Protein: CASSLVPIPGQQNYGYTF.

This clone is medium-sized in the sample. The V and J genes are TRBV10-3 and TRBJ1-2; the D gene is possibly TRBD1 (5 bases). Germline loops: CDR1 ENHRY, CDR2 SYGVKD. V lost 0 bases, J lost 6 bases, and 5 bases lay in between. The CDR3 is 12 residues long. The DNA for the CDR3 is TGTGCCATCAGTGAGTCAGGGGATGGCTACACCTTC. Its protein product is CAISESGDGYTF.